This TCR beta chain is from a study of T cell repertoires in cytomegalovirus infection. Study-level background: Public signatures in TCR beta pointed to CMV infection and matching HLA type.

Germline V gene sequence: CDR1 MNHNS, CDR2 SASEGT. The ends lost 7 bases at V and 4 bases at J; junction bases unmatched: 1. The CDR3 totals 11 residues. TCRdb reprocessed the reads with MiXCR, giving one entry per CDR3 protein. The sample lists about 890,000 distinct CDR3 sequences; roughly 30% were seen once. Findings and limits, study-wide: The ex vivo response was dominated by HLA-C-restricted CMV-specific TCR beta clonotypes. Cumulated frequencies of public TCR beta families served to identify carriers of CMV plus the relevant HLA.

Worth noting for this clonotype: What it recognizes is unknown.

Source: cultured CD8+ T cells from PBMCs, taken from culture after CMV antigen stimulation. This rearrangement joins TRBV6-1 to TRBJ2-7; TRBD1 aligns across 7 bases. The receptor comes from a human donor in good health (CMV status not recorded). Some clones in this sample may be carry-over from other donors' samples. The CDR3 loop reads CASKTGYEQYF. The CDR3 DNA follows: TGTGCCAGCAAGACAGGGTACGAGCAGTACTTC.